This is a list of T cell receptor beta chains from one sample in a study of blood T cells in healthy people across ages. MiXCR, run by TCRdb on the 5' RACE reads, gives a single entry per CDR3 protein. The data show approximately 790,000 distinct CDR3 sequences, approximately 59% seen once. The sample consisted of blood. Receptors were obtained from a man aged 25 to 40 in good health. The CDR3 runs from the conserved cysteine through the conserved F or W. A D gene is named only where the DNA matches it firmly. Clone size is given for some rows only: seen once, a few or many times, or a class if the clone is expanded.

V gene: TRBV20-1
J gene: TRBJ1-2
D gene: TRBD1
clone size: .
CDR3 DNA: TGCAGTGCTCCCCACTGGGGGGGAGGGGGCGAGGACTATGGCTACACCTTC
CDR3 protein: CSAPHWGGGGEDYGYTF

V gene: TRBV7-9
J gene: TRBJ1-6
D gene: .
clone size: many
CDR3 DNA: TGTGCCAGCAGCTTAACAGGCGCTGGTTCACCCCTCCACTTT
CDR3 protein: CASSLTGAGSPLHF

V gene: TRBV7-9
J gene: TRBJ2-7
D gene: .
clone size: .
CDR3 DNA: TGTGCCAGCAGCTCCCGGGACAACCACTACGAGCAGTACTTC
CDR3 protein: CASSSRDNHYEQYF

V gene: TRBV6-1
J gene: TRBJ2-1
D gene: .
clone size: .
CDR3 DNA: TGTGCCAGCAGGTTTCTATTCAATGAGCAGTTCTTC
CDR3 protein: CASRFLFNEQFF

V gene: TRBV30
J gene: TRBJ2-7
D gene: .
clone size: .
CDR3 DNA: TGTGCCTGGACAGCCTACAGAACATACGAGCAGTACTTC
CDR3 protein: CAWTAYRTYEQYF

V gene: TRBV20-1
J gene: TRBJ2-7
D gene: TRBD2
clone size: .
CDR3 DNA: TGCAGTGCTAGAGAGGGACTAGCGGGGAAGCACGAGCAGTACTTC
CDR3 protein: CSAREGLAGKHEQYF

V gene: TRBV4-2
J gene: TRBJ1-6
D gene: .
clone size: .
CDR3 DNA: TGTGCCAGCAGCCAAGGGACAGTGATTTATAATTCACCCCTCCACTTT
CDR3 protein: CASSQGTVIYNSPLHF

V gene: TRBV4-3
J gene: TRBJ1-1
D gene: .
clone size: .
CDR3 DNA: TGCGCCAGCAGCCAAGATCCAAGCCGGGGGGACACTGAAGCTTTCTTT
CDR3 protein: CASSQDPSRGDTEAFF

V gene: TRBV7-2
J gene: TRBJ2-1
D gene: .
clone size: .
CDR3 DNA: TGTGCCAGCAGCTTTCAAGGGCGAGAAAAGTACTTC
CDR3 protein: CASSFQGREKYF

V gene: TRBV7-2
J gene: TRBJ2-1
D gene: TRBD2
clone size: .
CDR3 DNA: TGTGCCAGCAGCTTAGTATCTAGCGGGGGATACAATGAGCAGTTCTTC
CDR3 protein: CASSLVSSGGYNEQFF

V gene: TRBV5-1
J gene: TRBJ2-5
D gene: .
clone size: .
CDR3 DNA: TGCGCCAGCAGCGTGGATCCGTACCAAGAGACCCAGTACTTC
CDR3 protein: CASSVDPYQETQYF

V gene: TRBV7-2
J gene: TRBJ2-5
D gene: TRBD2
clone size: .
CDR3 DNA: TGTGCCAGCAGCTTAATGACTTCTGCGGGAGCGGGAGAGACCCAGTACTTC
CDR3 protein: CASSLMTSAGAGETQYF

V gene: TRBV24-1
J gene: TRBJ1-5
D gene: .
clone size: .
CDR3 DNA: TGTGCCACCAGTGATGCGGGACATCAGCCCCAGCATTTT
CDR3 protein: CATSDAGHQPQHF

V gene: TRBV20-1
J gene: TRBJ2-7
D gene: .
clone size: .
CDR3 DNA: TGCAGTGCCCCGGGCAGAGCAAGGGCCCAGTACTTC
CDR3 protein: CSAPGRARAQYF

V gene: TRBV7-2
J gene: TRBJ2-1
D gene: TRBD2
clone size: few
CDR3 DNA: TGTGCCAGCAGCTTATTTAGCGGGGGGGCCTTTGAGCAGTTCTTC
CDR3 protein: CASSLFSGGAFEQFF

V gene: TRBV6-5
J gene: TRBJ2-1
D gene: TRBD2
clone size: .
CDR3 DNA: TGTGCCAGCAGCGACGCCGGGACTAGCACCAATGAGCAGTTCTTC
CDR3 protein: CASSDAGTSTNEQFF

V gene: TRBV7-9
J gene: TRBJ2-7
D gene: .
clone size: .
CDR3 DNA: TGTGCCAGCAGTTCAACAGGACAGAGGACCTACGAGCAGTACTTC
CDR3 protein: CASSSTGQRTYEQYF

V gene: TRBV29-1
J gene: TRBJ2-3
D gene: TRBD1
clone size: .
CDR3 DNA: TGCAGCGTTCCAGGGACAGGGGGCACAGATACGCAGTATTTT
CDR3 protein: CSVPGTGGTDTQYF

V gene: TRBV10-3
J gene: TRBJ2-2
D gene: .
clone size: .
CDR3 DNA: TGTGCCATCAATGAGGGTTCCGGGGAGCTGTTTTTT
CDR3 protein: CAINEGSGELFF

V gene: TRBV6-2/TRBV6-3
J gene: TRBJ2-5
D gene: TRBD1
clone size: .
CDR3 DNA: TGTGCCAGCAGTAATACCGGGACAGGGGTAGAGACCCAGTACTTC
CDR3 protein: CASSNTGTGVETQYF

V gene: TRBV6-1
J gene: TRBJ2-7
D gene: TRBD2
clone size: .
CDR3 DNA: TGTGCCAGCAGTGTGACTAGCGACGGAGCCTACGAGCAGTACTTC
CDR3 protein: CASSVTSDGAYEQYF

V gene: TRBV6-2/TRBV6-3
J gene: TRBJ1-5
D gene: .
clone size: .
CDR3 DNA: TGTGCCAGCAGTCCAGAACTTACTTATCAGCCCCAGCATTTT
CDR3 protein: CASSPELTYQPQHF

V gene: TRBV29-1
J gene: TRBJ2-3
D gene: .
clone size: once
CDR3 DNA: TGCAGCGTTGAAGATAGCAGGGAGGCCGATACGCAGTATTTT
CDR3 protein: CSVEDSREADTQYF

V gene: TRBV10-3
J gene: TRBJ2-7
D gene: TRBD2
clone size: few
CDR3 DNA: TGTGCCATCAGTGAGTGGAGAGCGGGGGCATCCTACGAGCAGTACTTC
CDR3 protein: CAISEWRAGASYEQYF

V gene: TRBV6-5
J gene: TRBJ2-1
D gene: .
clone size: many
CDR3 DNA: TGTGCCAGCAGTTACTCGAGGAATGAGCAGTTCTTC
CDR3 protein: CASSYSRNEQFF

V gene: TRBV4-2
J gene: TRBJ2-1
D gene: .
clone size: .
CDR3 DNA: TGTGCCAGCAGCCAAGGGACACTTTCCTACAATGAGCAGTTCTTC
CDR3 protein: CASSQGTLSYNEQFF

V gene: TRBV4-2
J gene: TRBJ1-1
D gene: TRBD1
clone size: .
CDR3 DNA: TGTGCCAGCAGCCTATCGACAGGGAACACTGGAGCTTTCTTT
CDR3 protein: CASSLSTGNTGAFF